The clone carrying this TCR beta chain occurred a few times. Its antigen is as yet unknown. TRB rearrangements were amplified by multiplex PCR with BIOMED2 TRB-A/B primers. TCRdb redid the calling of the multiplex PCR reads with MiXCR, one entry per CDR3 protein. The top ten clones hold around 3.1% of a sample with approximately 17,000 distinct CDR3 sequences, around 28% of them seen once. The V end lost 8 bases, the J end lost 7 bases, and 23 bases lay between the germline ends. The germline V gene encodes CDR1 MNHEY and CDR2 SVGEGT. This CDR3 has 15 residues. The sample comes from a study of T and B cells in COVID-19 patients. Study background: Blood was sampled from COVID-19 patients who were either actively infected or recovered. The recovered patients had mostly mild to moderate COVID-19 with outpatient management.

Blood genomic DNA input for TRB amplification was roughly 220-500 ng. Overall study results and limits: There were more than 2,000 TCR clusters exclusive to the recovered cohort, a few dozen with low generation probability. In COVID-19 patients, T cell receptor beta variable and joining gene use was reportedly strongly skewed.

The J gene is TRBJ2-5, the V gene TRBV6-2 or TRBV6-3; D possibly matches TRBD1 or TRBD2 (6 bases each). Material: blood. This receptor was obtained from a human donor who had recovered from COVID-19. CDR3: CASEATGEGVGTQYF. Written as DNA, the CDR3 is TGTGCCAGCGAAGCGACGGGAGAGGGGGTGGGGACCCAGTACTTC.